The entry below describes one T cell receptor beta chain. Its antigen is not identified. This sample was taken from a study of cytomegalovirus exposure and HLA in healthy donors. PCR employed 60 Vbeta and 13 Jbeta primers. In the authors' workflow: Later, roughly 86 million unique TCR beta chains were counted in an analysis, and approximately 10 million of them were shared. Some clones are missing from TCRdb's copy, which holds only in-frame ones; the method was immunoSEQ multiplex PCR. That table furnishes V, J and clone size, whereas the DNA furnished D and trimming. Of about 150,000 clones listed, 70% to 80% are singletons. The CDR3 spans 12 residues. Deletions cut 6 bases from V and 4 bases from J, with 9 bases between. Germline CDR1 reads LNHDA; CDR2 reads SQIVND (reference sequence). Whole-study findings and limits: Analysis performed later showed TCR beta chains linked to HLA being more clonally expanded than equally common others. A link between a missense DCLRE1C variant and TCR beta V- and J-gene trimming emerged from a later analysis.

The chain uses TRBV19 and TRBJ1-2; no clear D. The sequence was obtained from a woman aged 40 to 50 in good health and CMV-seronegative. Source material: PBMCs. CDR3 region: CASSGVFYGYTF. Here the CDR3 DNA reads TGTGCCAGTAGCGGGGTCTTCTATGGCTACACCTTC.